This T cell receptor beta chain emerged from a study of T cell responses to AZD1222 COVID-19 vaccine. Study findings and constraints: Donors were chiefly white British, with a greater number of females, and clonal diversity was perhaps underestimated.

The data were produced by immunoSEQ multiplex PCR, yet TCRdb's version contains in-frame clones alone and is incomplete. The sample carries tens of thousands of clones, almost 90% recorded once. As regards this clone: Its antigen is unidentified.

Looked up from germline, CDR1 is SGHDT and CDR2 is YYEEEE. The ends were cut back, 5 bases at V and 1 base at J, with 18 bases in the middle. This CDR3 is built from 16 residues. The source of this sequence is an adult in good health. The specimen comprised peripheral blood, sampled on day 0 of MenACWY control vaccination. The chain recombines TRBV5-6 with TRBJ1-2, with a weak D call TRBD1 (6 bases). Here the CDR3 reads CASSFGTGTLNYGYTF. The CDR3 DNA reads as TGTGCCAGCAGTTTCGGCACAGGGACCCTTAACTATGGCTACACCTTC.